The entry below gives a single T cell receptor beta chain sequence along with its context. Its matching antigen is unknown. The germline V gene has CDR1 SGHDN and CDR2 FVKESK. The CDR3 covers 16 residues. With 4 bases clipped from V and 2 bases from J, the junction kept 5 bases outside the gene matches. TCRdb's copy holds only in-frame clones and misses some; the assay was immunoSEQ multiplex PCR. In the table there are 160,000 or so clones, approximately 86% of which are singletons. The data are from a study of T cell responses to AZD1222 COVID-19 vaccine. Points from the study as a whole: Repertoire sampling happened only post peak T cell response. Unmutated variant regions are reportedly the target of nearly half of TCRs that are spike-specific.

The genes are TRBV14 and TRBJ2-7; 13 nucleotides agree with TRBD2. The sequence was obtained from an adult who had recovered from COVID-19. This sample comprised peripheral blood, obtained after recovery from COVID-19. The CDR3 DNA is TGTGCCAGCAGCCTGGGACTAGCGGGAAGAACCTACGAGCAGTACTTC. Protein: CASSLGLAGRTYEQYF.